Here is one T cell receptor (beta chain) with its context. Under the authors' procedure: Amplifying reference gene primers gave estimates of nucleated cell counts. Assay: immunoSEQ multiplex PCR; the TCRdb copy retains only in-frame clones and omits some. The DNA gave D and trimming, while V, J and clone size come from that table. The data hold roughly 570,000 clones, with 85% to 90% observed a single time. V was shortened by 3 bases and J by 1 base, with 7 bases between the two germline ends. The CDR3 sequence is 13 residues long. CDR1 is SGHVS and CDR2 is FQNEAQ in the germline V gene. The entry originates in a study of blood T cell repertoires in COVID-19. Study details: PBMCs, B-cell-depleted T cells, or T cells were the source of the cDNA or gDNA that made up the material.

Seattle patients were enrolled while actively infected and followed longitudinally. This receptor was identified in a woman aged 50 to 60 with COVID-19, enrolled during active disease. This rearrangement joins TRBV7-8 to TRBJ2-7; maybe TRBD1 (6 bases). The material sequenced was peripheral blood. The CDR3 DNA is TGTGCCAGCAGCTTCGACAGGTCCTACGAGCAGTACTTC. It yields the protein CASSFDRSYEQYF.